A single sample is the source of the 26 T cell receptor beta chains below, sequenced in a study of cytomegalovirus exposure and HLA in healthy donors. PCR involved 60 Vbeta and 13 Jbeta primers. Sequenced by immunoSEQ multiplex PCR; TCRdb stores in-frame clones only, minus some. The table includes under 150,000 clones, roughly 83% detected once. Sequencing was done on a sample of PBMCs. The receptors were sampled from a man aged 35 to 55 in good health and CMV-seropositive.

The rearrangement joins TRBV9 to TRBJ2-7; the match to TRBD1 covers 9 bases. The trim removed 3 bases at V and 0 bases at J, leaving 7 bases unmatched. Per the germline V gene, CDR1 is SGDLS and CDR2 is YYNGEE. The CDR3 sequence is 16 residues long. CDR3 coding DNA: TGTGCCAGCAGCGCGAACCGGGACAGGGACTCCTACGAGCAGTACTTC. Translation: CASSANRDRDSYEQYF.

V and J are TRBV5-6 and TRBJ2-7; D possibly corresponds to TRBD1 (6 bases). Germline loops: CDR1 SGHDT, CDR2 YYEEEE. The length of the CDR3 is 13 residues. Trimming stripped 4 bases from V and 3 bases from J, with 11 bases between. The DNA for the CDR3 is TGTGCCAGCAGCCCTACAGGGAACTACGAGCAGTACTTC. Translation gives CASSPTGNYEQYF.

The chain has TRBV7-9 and TRBJ2-3; D is undetermined. Trimming removed 5 bases from V and 0 bases from J, with 3 bases in between. Germline-derived CDR1 and CDR2 are SEHNR and FQNEAQ (reference sequence). The CDR3 extends over 12 amino acids. CDR3 bases: TGTGCCAGCAGCCGGAGCACAGATACGCAGTATTTT. The encoded protein is CASSRSTDTQYF.

The V call is TRBV14, the J call TRBJ1-1, with D possibly TRBD1 on 5 matching bases. This CDR3 region has 14 residues. Germline CDR1 reads SGHDN; CDR2 reads FVKESK. The V gene lost 4 bases and the J gene lost 6 bases, with 15 bases spanning the gap. The CDR3 region has the DNA TGTGCCAGCAGCCTGACGGGGGTTACGGCTGAAGCTTTCTTT. Translating gives CASSLTGVTAEAFF.

The chain is built from TRBV4-3 and TRBJ1-2, with TRBD1 matching over 10 bases. The CDR3 is made up of 16 amino acids. V was clipped by 4 bases and J by 4 bases; unmatched bases: 9. Looked up from germline, CDR1 is LGHNA and CDR2 is YSLEER. As DNA, the CDR3 is TGCGCCAGCAGCCTCCACGGACAGGGGGATGGCTATGGCTACACCTTC. Protein product: CASSLHGQGDGYGYTF.

This clone was recorded once. The chain employs TRBV9 and TRBJ1-1; the match to TRBD1 covers 7 bases. CDR3 size: 16 residues. CDR1 and CDR2 from the germline V gene are SGDLS and YYNGEE. The V and J ends lost 3 bases and 3 bases, in that order; junction bases with no gene match: 11. CDR3 sequence: CASSDHRQGGYTEAFF. CDR3 in DNA: TGTGCCAGCAGCGACCATCGACAGGGTGGGTACACTGAAGCTTTCTTT. Variable domain in full (rest from reference TRBV9 and TRBJ1-1): DSGVTQTPKHLITATGQRVTLRCSPRSGDLSVYWYQQSLDQGLQFLIQYYNGEERAKGNILERFSAQQFPDLHSELNLSSLELGDSALYFCASSDHRQGGYTEAFFGQGTRLTVV.

This chain connects TRBV30 to TRBJ2-7; maybe TRBD2 (6 bases). The V gene's germline CDR1 is GTSNPN and CDR2 SVGIG (reference sequence). The ends were cut back, 4 bases at V and 2 bases at J, with 15 bases in the middle. The CDR3 totals 14 residues. CDR3 nucleotides: TGTGCCTGGATAGGAGGGAGTAACCCCTACGAGCAGTACTTC. Its translation is CAWIGGSNPYEQYF.

The chain recombines TRBV7-2 with TRBJ2-7; no clear D gene. The CDR3 runs 14 residues. With 5 bases removed from V and 0 bases from J, the gap between germline ends came to 11 bases. Germline loops: CDR1 SGHTA, CDR2 FQGNSA. The CDR3 region has the DNA TGTGCCAGCAGCACTCCTTCTAGCTCCTACGAGCAGTACTTC. The encoded protein is CASSTPSSSYEQYF.

The J gene is TRBJ2-5, the V gene TRBV4-2, with D perhaps matching TRBD2 (6 bases). CDR3 size: 15 residues. Trimming removed 5 bases from V and 1 base from J, with 14 bases in between. Germline V lookup: CDR1 LGHNA, CDR2 YNFKEQ. The CDR3 is CASSGVGGGQETQYF. CDR3 nucleotide sequence: TGTGCCAGCAGCGGAGTGGGGGGTGGCCAAGAGACCCAGTACTTC.

This rearrangement joins TRBV7-8 to TRBJ2-1; 9 bases line up with TRBD2. CDR1 is SGHVS, CDR2 FQNEAQ, per germline. V dropped 2 bases and J dropped 15; count of bases not matched to a gene: 8. The CDR3 contains 13 residues. CDR3: CASSLNSGSGRFF. The CDR3 DNA sequence: TGTGCCAGCAGCTTAAATAGCGGGAGTGGTCGGTTCTTC.

The V gene is TRBV11-2, the J gene TRBJ2-7, with 13 bases that match TRBD2. V was clipped by 5 bases and J by 6 bases; unmatched bases: 10. Germline CDR1 and CDR2: SGHAT and FQNNGV. The CDR3 is 16 amino acids. The CDR3 sequence: CASSLGTSGIDGEQYF. The CDR3 DNA follows: TGTGCCAGCAGCCTAGGGACTAGCGGGATTGATGGCGAGCAGTACTTC. Full variable domain (rest looked up from reference TRBV11-2 and TRBJ2-7): EAGVAQSPRYKIIEKRQSVAFWCNPISGHATLYWYQQILGQGPKLLIQFQNNGVVDDSQLPKDRFSAERLKGVDSTLKIQPAKLEDSAVYLCASSLGTSGIDGEQYFGPGTRLTVT.

The table lists this clone with a count of one. The CDR3 DNA sequence: TGTGCCAGCAGCAAAGGGGGGGTCCGAGAGACCCAGTACTTC. Encoded protein: CASSKGGVRETQYF. The chain is built from TRBV21-1 and TRBJ2-5; TRBD2, the table's D call, lacks a check against the DNA. TRBV21-1 is a pseudogene locus. CDR3 length: 14 residues.

This chain uses TRBV5-6 with TRBJ2-7; 7 nucleotides line up with TRBD1. Germline CDR1 reads SGHDT; CDR2 reads YYEEEE. The V and J ends lost 0 bases and 7 bases, in that order; junction bases with no gene match: 7. The CDR3 spans 14 residues. The CDR3 here is CASSLGQGKWEQYF. The CDR3 DNA reads TGTGCCAGCAGCTTGGGACAGGGTAAATGGGAGCAGTACTTC. The full variable domain, in which reference TRBV5-6 and TRBJ2-7 provide the parts outside the CDR3, is DAGVTQSPTHLIKTRGQQVTLRCSPKSGHDTVSWYQQALGQGPQFIFQYYEEEERQRGNFPDRFSGHQFPNYSSELNVNALLLGDSALYLCASSLGQGKWEQYFGPGTRLTVT.

This clone was seen more than once but under ten times. The DNA of the CDR3 is TGTGCCAGCAGCTCGGACAGGGCCTATGGCTACACCTTC. As protein: CASSSDRAYGYTF. The V call is TRBV5-4, the J call TRBJ1-2; 8 bases align to TRBD1. The germline V gene has CDR1 SGHNT and CDR2 YYREEE (reference sequence). J gave up 4 bases and V 3 bases, and 2 bases lay outside the gene matches. This CDR3 is built from 13 residues.

This chain uses TRBV4-2 with TRBJ2-1, with a tentative D call TRBD1 (5 bases). Germline V gene sequence: CDR1 LGHNA, CDR2 YNFKEQ. The CDR3 runs 15 residues. V lost 1 base to trimming and J lost 9 bases, with 16 bases between them. This CDR3 reads CASSQGSGPRGEQFF. In DNA form, the CDR3 reads TGTGCCAGCAGCCAAGGCTCGGGTCCTAGGGGTGAGCAGTTCTTC.

V gene TRBV2 combines with J gene TRBJ2-3; D might be TRBD1 (6 bases). Trimming took 10 bases from V and 0 from J, leaving 17 bases between them. Germline-derived CDR1 and CDR2 are SNHLY and FYNNEI. This CDR3 spans 15 amino acids. This CDR3 is CATRGWGASTDTQYF. The CDR3 nucleotides are TGTGCCACCAGGGGTTGGGGAGCTAGCACAGATACGCAGTATTTT.

The chain carries TRBV6-1 and TRBJ2-7; D possibly corresponds to TRBD2 (5 bases). This CDR3 is 12 amino acids long. V was cut by 4 bases and J by 2 bases, with 6 bases left in between. Per germline, CDR1 MNHNS and CDR2 SASEGT. The CDR3 sequence is CASSGEPYEQYF. CDR3 coding DNA: TGTGCCAGCAGTGGGGAGCCCTACGAGCAGTACTTC.

V usage is TRBV10-3 and J usage is TRBJ1-2, with TRBD1 matching over 7 bases. CDR3 size: 15 residues. V lost 4 bases to trimming and J lost 2 bases; unmatched junction nucleotides: 7. CDR1 is ENHRY, CDR2 SYGVKD, per germline. The CDR3 nucleotides are TGTGCCATCAGTGCATTCGTCAGGGGGAACTATGGCTACACCTTC. Protein: CAISAFVRGNYGYTF.

The gene calls are TRBV9 and TRBJ1-5, with 8 bases identical to TRBD1. J was trimmed by 1 base and V by 3 bases; bases with no gene match: 3. Germline CDR1 SGDLS, CDR2 YYNGEE. CDR3 length: 15 residues. The CDR3 region has the DNA TGTGCCAGCAGCGAGGGACAGGCAAGCAATCAGCCCCAGCATTTT. Its protein product is CASSEGQASNQPQHF.

This chain joins TRBV5-4 and TRBJ2-7; 7 bases fit TRBD1. The CDR3 spans 15 residues. Germline trimming cut 5 bases from V and 2 bases from J; bases unmatched to any gene: 10. CDR1 and CDR2 from the germline V gene are SGHNT and YYREEE (reference sequence). CDR3 in DNA: TGTGCCAGCAGGGCCGAGAACAGGGGAGCCTACGAGCAGTACTTC. It codes for CASRAENRGAYEQYF.

This chain connects TRBV27 to TRBJ2-7; 9 nucleotides align to TRBD2. With V trimmed by 4 bases and J by 4 bases, 8 bases remained unmatched. The CDR3 has 15 residues. Germline V gene lookup returns CDR1 MNHEY and CDR2 SMNVEV (reference sequence). CDR3 residues: CASSSPGLAGYEQYF. The CDR3 region has the DNA TGTGCCAGCAGTTCACCGGGACTAGCCGGTTACGAGCAGTACTTC.

This clone showed up just once. The chain links TRBV7-2 to TRBJ2-7; TRBD1 matches 7 bases. J lost 3 bases, V lost 1 base, and 9 bases had no gene match. This CDR3 has 16 residues. Germline CDR1 SGHTA, CDR2 FQGNSA. CDR3 sequence (DNA): TGTGCCAGCAGCTTAGGCAGCGACAGGGAGTTCTACGAGCAGTACTTC. Residues: CASSLGSDREFYEQYF. The whole variable domain, remainder taken from reference TRBV7-2 and TRBJ2-7, is GAGVSQSPSNKVTEKGKDVELRCDPISGHTALYWYRQSLGQGLEFLIYFQGNSAPDKSGLPSDRFSAERTGGSVSTLTIQRTQQEDSAVYLCASSLGSDREFYEQYFGPGTRLTVT.

The sample holds a few counts of this clone. The V gene is TRBV30, the J gene TRBJ2-7, with D maybe TRBD1 (5 bases). CDR3 length: 12 amino acids. Looked up from germline, CDR1 is GTSNPN and CDR2 is SVGIG (reference sequence). V was pared by 1 base and J by 4 bases, with 8 bases between. The chain's CDR3 is CAWSDRWYEQYF. In DNA form, the CDR3 reads TGTGCCTGGAGTGACAGGTGGTACGAGCAGTACTTC.

The chain is built from TRBV9 and TRBJ1-2; TRBD1 matches 8 bases. The germline gives CDR1 SGDLS, CDR2 YYNGEE. There are 16 residues in the CDR3. The trim removed 3 bases at V and 1 base at J, leaving 8 bases unmatched. CDR3 residues: CASSGAGGPHNYGYTF. The CDR3 region has the DNA TGTGCCAGCAGCGGTGCAGGGGGCCCACATAACTATGGCTACACCTTC.

The chain employs TRBV5-1 and TRBJ2-5, with 8 positions matching TRBD2. TRBJ2-7 explains the end of the DNA better; the J call may be wrong. The CDR3 runs to 15 residues. Germline loops: CDR1 SGHRS, CDR2 YFSETQ. CDR3 bases: TGCGCCAGCAGCCCCCGCGGGGCGGGAGGATACGAGCAGTACTTC. As protein: CASSPRGAGGYEQYF.

The chain uses TRBV4-3 and TRBJ2-5; 9 positions match TRBD1. Germline lookup yields CDR1 LGHNA and CDR2 YSLEER. There are 15 residues in the CDR3. The ends lost 5 bases at V and 5 bases at J; junction bases unmatched: 9. The CDR3 loop is CASSFIQGAGETQYF. In DNA form, the CDR3 reads TGCGCCAGCAGCTTTATACAGGGGGCAGGGGAGACCCAGTACTTC.